Listed below are T cell receptor beta chains from one sample, sequenced in a study of blood T cell repertoires in COVID-19. Here immunoSEQ multiplex PCR was the method, and the copy in TCRdb shows in-frame clones only, minus some. The table includes 430,000 or so clones, around 90% detected once. The sequenced material came from peripheral blood. These receptors were taken from a man aged 18 to 29 with COVID-19, enrolled during active disease. CDR3s include the opening cysteine and the closing phenylalanine or tryptophan. The order of the fields is V gene, J gene, CDR3 protein.

TRBV9	TRBJ2-2	CASNPTGLTGELFF
TRBV21-1	TRBJ1-2	CASSNRTGGGGYTF
TRBV19	TRBJ2-1	CASSMGLPNEQFF
TRBV7-6	TRBJ2-1	CASSLSGALGEQFF
TRBV12-3/TRBV12-4	TRBJ1-6	CASSTGYNSPLHF
TRBV6-1	TRBJ2-5	CASSEAWDRKETQYF
TRBV5-8	TRBJ2-7	CASSSKPGQGIHEQYF
TRBV2	TRBJ1-5	CASSEMGSGYQPQHF
TRBV2	TRBJ1-4	CASYFDRQGIEKLFF
TRBV7-3	TRBJ1-1	CASSLTPSSGTEAFF
TRBV27	TRBJ1-5	CASSPNYTPSQPQHF
TRBV19	TRBJ2-2	CASRGTANTGELFF
TRBV7-9	TRBJ2-5	CASSYLAQETQYF
TRBV3-1/TRBV3-2	TRBJ2-1	CASQTAGGNEQFF
TRBV7-2	TRBJ2-7	CASSLGQGFEQYF
TRBV5-1	TRBJ2-7	CASSLGQGLSSYEQYF
TRBV5-4	TRBJ2-7	CASSSPGQGAYEQYF
TRBV27	TRBJ2-1	CASWAGGPWNEQFF
TRBV19	TRBJ2-5	CASSIRGQETQYF
TRBV6-5	TRBJ1-2	CASSFGSFYGYTF
TRBV19	TRBJ2-7	CASSSPGQIVYEQYF
TRBV20-1	TRBJ1-2	CSASGQRGYGYTF
TRBV5-6	TRBJ2-7	CASSSRRTYEQYF
TRBV6-5	TRBJ2-7	CASSHRDTSSYEQYF
TRBV27	TRBJ2-1	CASSPNQGAYNEQFF
TRBV5-6	TRBJ2-7	CASSQLQGAVAYEQYF
TRBV19	TRBJ2-2	CASSIGPLAANTGELFF
TRBV27	TRBJ1-6	CASRPQGFSSPLHF
TRBV12-3/TRBV12-4	TRBJ1-5	CASSFADQPQHF
TRBV9	TRBJ2-3	CASSVEGGGLSTDTQYF
TRBV4-1	TRBJ2-2	CASSLALSAGELFF
TRBV11-3	TRBJ2-1	CASSLASRSAYNEQFF
TRBV5-4	TRBJ2-2	CASSLGTTNTGELFF